The rows below give T cell receptor beta chains drawn from one sample of a study of PD-L1 blockade in urothelial cancer. Sequencing was performed with immunoSEQ multiplex PCR; in TCRdb, only in-frame clones are kept and a portion is missing. The table has about 37,000 clones, about four fifths seen once. This specimen consisted of PBMCs, obtained around atezolizumab (anti-PD-L1) treatment. These receptor sequences come from a man in his 60s with urothelial cancer. Both conserved end residues are part of each CDR3. Fields, in order: J gene, D gene, clone size, V gene, CDR3 DNA, CDR3 protein. A D gene is named only where the DNA matches it firmly. Clone size is stated in some rows and not others, as once, few, many or a class when expanded.

J: TRBJ1-4; D: TRBD1; size: .; V: TRBV23-1; DNA: TGCGCCAGCAGTCAATCGAACGGGACAGGGTCTACTAATGAAAAACTGTTTTTT; CDR3: CASSQSNGTGSTNEKLFF
J: TRBJ2-1; D: TRBD2; size: .; V: TRBV5-6; DNA: TGTGCCAGCAGCTTCAGCGGGGGGGCCTACAATGAGCAGTTCTTC; CDR3: CASSFSGGAYNEQFF
J: TRBJ1-1; D: .; size: .; V: TRBV7-9; DNA: TGTGCCGACCGGGAGGGTAGTGATACTGAAGCTTTCTTT; CDR3: CADREGSDTEAFF
J: TRBJ2-7; D: TRBD1; size: .; V: TRBV18; DNA: TGTGCCAGCTCCCCAGAAACCCTGGACAGGGGGCAGTACGAGCAGTACTTC; CDR3: CASSPETLDRGQYEQYF
J: TRBJ1-1; D: .; size: .; V: TRBV6-1; DNA: TGTGCCAGCAGTGAAGCCCTCACTGAAGCTTTCTTT; CDR3: CASSEALTEAFF
J: TRBJ2-5; D: .; size: .; V: TRBV7-9; DNA: TGTGCCAGCGAGGGGCTAGCGGAGACCCAGTACTTC; CDR3: CASEGLAETQYF
J: TRBJ2-2; D: TRBD2; size: .; V: TRBV29-1; DNA: TGCAGCGTTGTTTTCGGGGGGGCCGACACCGGGGAGCTGTTTTTT; CDR3: CSVVFGGADTGELFF
J: TRBJ1-3; D: TRBD1; size: .; V: TRBV14; DNA: TGTGCCAGCAGCCAAGAGGACAGGGTCGGAAACACCATATATTTT; CDR3: CASSQEDRVGNTIYF
J: TRBJ1-4; D: .; size: .; V: TRBV4-1; DNA: TGCGCCAGCAGCGACGACAGGATCAATGAAAAACTGTTTTTT; CDR3: CASSDDRINEKLFF
J: TRBJ2-7; D: TRBD1; size: .; V: TRBV6-5; DNA: TGTGCCAGCAGTTCACACAGGGGTGGGGACGAGCAGTACTTC; CDR3: CASSSHRGGDEQYF
J: TRBJ2-3; D: .; size: .; V: TRBV5-1; DNA: TGCGCCAGCAGCCGCACAGGGCTCACAGATACGCAGTATTTT; CDR3: CASSRTGLTDTQYF
J: TRBJ1-6; D: .; size: once; V: TRBV9; DNA: TGTGCCAGCAGCTTAGGTGGGGGGGGTAATAATTCACCCCTCCACTTT; CDR3: CASSLGGGGNNSPLHF
J: TRBJ2-7; D: TRBD1; size: .; V: TRBV11-2; DNA: TGTGCCAGCAGCTTAGCTCAGGACAGGGCCTACGAGCAGTACTTC; CDR3: CASSLAQDRAYEQYF
J: TRBJ2-1; D: TRBD2; size: few; V: TRBV6-1; DNA: TGTGCCAGCAGTGAAGCACTAGCGGGGGGCTACAATGAGCAGTTCTTC; CDR3: CASSEALAGGYNEQFF
J: TRBJ2-7; D: TRBD2; size: .; V: TRBV6-1; DNA: TGTGCCAGCAGTGAAGGGGGGAGCGGGGGCTCCTACGAGCAGTACTTC; CDR3: CASSEGGSGGSYEQYF
J: TRBJ1-5; D: .; size: .; V: TRBV18; DNA: TGTGCCAGCTCACCGGGGGGGGGCAGGCGCAATCAGCCCCAGCATTTT; CDR3: CASSPGGGRRNQPQHF
J: TRBJ2-7; D: .; size: .; V: TRBV6-5; DNA: TGTGCCAGCTGTCACTCGACTAAGCTCCACGAGCAGTACTTC; CDR3: CASCHSTKLHEQYF